Each of the 7 T cell receptor beta chains below was sequenced from the same sample in a study of identical twins. TCRdb redid the calling of the 5' RACE reads with MiXCR, one entry per CDR3 protein. The sample contains 200,000 to 250,000 distinct CDR3 sequences, about 7.5% of which appear only once. These same records also appear under a second study, on yellow fever vaccine responses in identical twins.

The sequenced material came from memory (CD45RO+) T cells sorted from blood. The receptors stem from a woman aged 18-35 years in good health.

This clonotype was detected many times. The chain carries TRBV12-3 or TRBV12-4 and TRBJ1-6; D remains ambiguous. This CDR3 is 15 amino acids long. V lost 1 base and J 6 bases, leaving 10 bases between the germline ends. CDR3 DNA sequence: TGTGCCAGCAGTTTAGAAAACGGTTTTAATTCACCCCTCCACTTT. Translating gives CASSLENGFNSPLHF.

This chain connects TRBV28 to TRBJ2-1, with TRBD2 as a possible D gene (6 bases). Per the germline V gene, CDR1 is MDHEN and CDR2 is SYDVKM. The CDR3 extends over 13 amino acids. Deletions cut 8 bases from V and 9 bases from J, with 17 bases between. The CDR3 is CASVFGREAEQFF. CDR3 sequence (DNA): TGTGCCAGCGTTTTCGGCAGGGAGGCTGAGCAGTTCTTC.

In its sample, this clonotype was seen many times. The genes are TRBV12-3 or TRBV12-4 and TRBJ2-1, with 8 bases lining up with TRBD1. This CDR3 region has 13 residues. Losses at the gene ends were 5 bases for V and 9 bases for J; bases not matched to a gene: 6. CDR3 sequence: CASSRRQGTEQFF. CDR3 nucleotide sequence: TGTGCCAGCAGTCGACGACAGGGGACTGAGCAGTTCTTC.

This clonotype was counted ten times or more. The rearrangement links TRBV10-3 to TRBJ1-5; 7 bases are a match to TRBD1. V lost 4 bases and J lost 0; bases outside the gene matches: 0. Germline loops: CDR1 ENHRY, CDR2 SYGVKD. The CDR3 totals 14 residues. Here the CDR3 reads CAISGQGSNQPQHF. The CDR3 coding sequence is TGTGCCATCAGTGGACAGGGTAGCAATCAGCCCCAGCATTTT.

Points on this clonotype: With a much larger clone just one base away, this may be a read error. The chain employs TRBV4-2 and TRBJ2-5, with no clear D. This CDR3 is 14 amino acids long. Germline CDR1 LGHNA, CDR2 YNFKEQ. CDR3 DNA sequence: TGTACCAGCAGCCAAGACGTCTTCCCAGAGACCCAGTACTTC. Translation gives CTSSQDVFPETQYF.

This clonotype turned up a few times. DNA of the CDR3: TGTGCCAGCAGTGAAGTAGGCCATGGACGGAGGGTAACTGAAGCTTTCTTT. It encodes CASSEVGHGRRVTEAFF. The gene calls are TRBV6-1 and TRBJ1-1; unclear D gene. Germline CDR1 reads MNHNS; CDR2 reads SASEGT. The germline V and J ends were trimmed by 1 base and 5 bases, with 20 bases remaining between them. This CDR3 region has 17 residues.

This rearrangement joins TRBV9 to TRBJ2-1, with 10 bases lining up with TRBD2. Looked up from germline, CDR1 is SGDLS and CDR2 is YYNGEE. The CDR3 spans 15 residues. The V and J ends lost 2 bases and 3 bases, in that order; junction bases with no gene match: 2. The chain's CDR3 is CASSVASGGYNEQFF. The CDR3 DNA follows: TGTGCCAGCAGCGTTGCTAGCGGGGGCTACAATGAGCAGTTCTTC.